This T cell receptor (beta chain) was profiled in a study of cytomegalovirus exposure and HLA in healthy donors. Germline assignment: CDR1 LGHNA and CDR2 YSLEER. CDR3 size: 14 residues. The PCR made use of 60 Vbeta and 13 Jbeta primers. Using immunoSEQ multiplex PCR, the repertoire was profiled, and TCRdb retains in-frame clones only, with some absent. The sample includes about 160,000 clones, over 75% of them seen just once. Study-wide results and limits: Follow-up analysis seemed to connect common viral pathogens with several of the most significant clusters identified.

Remarks on this clone: Its antigen remains unknown. Germline is not matched at one junction end, which may reflect a read error.

What was sequenced was PBMCs. The chain links TRBV4-3 to TRBJ1-4; 7 bases are a match to TRBD1. The sequence derives from a human donor in good health. CDR3: CASSLTGSKEKLFF. CDR3 DNA: TGCGCCAGCAGCCTGACAGGGTCTAAGGAAAAACTGTTTTTT.